These 25 T cell receptor beta chains were all obtained from the same sample, sequenced in a study of T cell responses to AZD1222 COVID-19 vaccine. Assay: immunoSEQ multiplex PCR; the TCRdb copy retains only in-frame clones and omits some. The data contain roughly 98,000 clones, just over 90% of them singletons. Sample: peripheral blood, taken on day 0 of AZD1222 vaccination. These receptors all come from an adult in good health.

This rearrangement joins TRBV19 to TRBJ2-1, with D maybe TRBD2 (5 bases). With 7 bases removed from V and 11 bases from J, the gap between germline ends came to 15 bases. This CDR3 comprises 12 residues. Per germline, CDR1 LNHDA and CDR2 SQIVND (reference sequence). The CDR3 reads CASIGLGLQQFF. CDR3 sequence (DNA): TGTGCCAGTATAGGCCTTGGACTCCAGCAGTTCTTC.

The chain recombines TRBV12-5 with TRBJ2-1; D is perhaps TRBD1 (5 bases). The length of the CDR3 is 13 residues. V lost 5 bases to trimming and J lost 4 bases, with 9 bases between them. Germline V gives CDR1 LGHNT, CDR2 FRNRAP. CDR3 coding DNA: TGTGCTAGTGGTCCAGGACAATACAATGAGCAGTTCTTC. Translated, it gives CASGPGQYNEQFF. Using reference TRBV12-5 and TRBJ2-1 for the parts outside the CDR3, the full variable domain is DARVTQTPRHKVTEMGQEVTMRCQPILGHNTVFWYRQTMMQGLELLAYFRNRAPLDDSGMPKDRFSAEMPDATLATLKIQPSEPRDSAVYFCASGPGQYNEQFFGPGTRLTVL.

A single count supports this clone. V and J are TRBV12-5 and TRBJ2-1, with no clear D. V gave up 5 bases and J gave up 10 bases, with 3 bases separating them. Looked up from germline, CDR1 is LGHNT and CDR2 is FRNRAP. The CDR3 sequence is 9 residues long. CDR3 sequence reads: CASGPEQFF. CDR3 sequence (DNA): TGTGCTAGTGGTCCGGAGCAGTTCTTC.

V and J are TRBV6-1 and TRBJ1-5; 10 positions agree with TRBD1. The CDR3 is 15 amino acids. Trimming took 5 bases from V and 4 from J; bases not matched to a gene: 5. The germline CDR1 and CDR2 sequences are MNHNS and SASEGT. The CDR3 DNA is TGTGCCAGCAGTTGGGACAGGGGCCGGAATCAGCCCCAGCATTTT. Its translation is CASSWDRGRNQPQHF.

The genes are TRBV7-9 and TRBJ1-2, with a tentative D call TRBD1 (5 bases). Trimming removed 0 bases at V and 13 bases at J, with 6 bases between. Germline V gene data show CDR1 as SEHNR and CDR2 as FQNEAQ (reference sequence). The length of the CDR3 is 10 residues. The CDR3 DNA reads as TGTGCCAGCAGCTTAGCCGGGGCCACCTTC. Protein: CASSLAGATF.

This clone was observed a single time. This rearrangement joins TRBV6-5 to TRBJ2-5; D is ambiguous. V dropped 7 bases and J dropped 2 bases, with 11 bases sitting between them. The CDR3 is 13 residues long. Germline CDR1 MNHEY, CDR2 SVGAGI. The CDR3 DNA reads as TGTGCCAGCAAACTGCGGCGTCAAGAGACCCAGTACTTC. It yields the protein CASKLRRQETQYF.

The sample holds one count of this clone. The DNA is omitted, as the CDR3 cannot be located on it reliably, and the CDR3 follows TCRdb's listing. The rearrangement joins TRBV5-6 to TRBJ2-1. The CDR3 totals 12 residues, both ends included. Per the germline V gene, CDR1 is SGHDT and CDR2 is YYEEEE. CDR3 amino acids: CASSFGEGAEFF.

The V call is TRBV7-2, the J call TRBJ2-7; 16 nucleotides line up with TRBD2. The CDR3 contains 18 residues. CDR1 is SGHTA and CDR2 is FQGNSA in the germline V gene. The V segment lost 3 bases and the J segment 0 bases; nucleotides outside the gene matches: 5. The CDR3 here is CASSFLGTSGGASYEQYF. CDR3 sequence (DNA): TGTGCCAGCAGCTTCCTTGGGACTAGCGGGGGGGCCTCCTACGAGCAGTACTTC.

The chain carries TRBV27 and TRBJ2-3; D is perhaps TRBD1 or TRBD2 (7 bases each). Germline assignment: CDR1 MNHEY and CDR2 SMNVEV (reference sequence). The V gene lost 9 bases and the J gene lost 1 base, with 14 bases spanning the gap. This CDR3 is built from 14 residues. CDR3: CASRQGGGTDTQYF. CDR3 in DNA: TGTGCCAGTAGACAGGGAGGGGGCACAGATACGCAGTATTTT.

The chain recombines TRBV28 with TRBJ2-1; 9 nucleotides line up with TRBD1. The CDR3 consists of 16 residues. The V gene's germline CDR1 is MDHEN and CDR2 SYDVKM. Trimming removed 6 bases from V and 4 bases from J; junction bases left unmatched: 10. The CDR3 region has the DNA TGTGCCAGCAGATATTCCGGGACAGGGAATTACAATGAGCAGTTCTTC. Protein: CASRYSGTGNYNEQFF.

This clone has more than one count but fewer than ten. The genes are TRBV4-3 and TRBJ1-2; the D is unclear. The CDR3 runs 14 residues. The germline V gene has CDR1 LGHNA and CDR2 YSLEER. V lost 0 bases and J 2 bases, leaving 7 bases between the germline ends. The CDR3 DNA follows: TGCGCCAGCAGCCAAGAAGGGAGGAACTATGGCTACACCTTC. The encoded protein is CASSQEGRNYGYTF.

This chain joins TRBV19 and TRBJ1-1; possibly TRBD1 for D (5 bases). This CDR3 comprises 14 residues. The germline V gene encodes CDR1 LNHDA and CDR2 SQIVND (reference sequence). V gave up 6 bases and J gave up 0 bases, with 11 bases separating them. The CDR3 DNA reads TGTGCCAGTAGCCCGGGACTCCTGAACACTGAAGCTTTCTTT. The encoded protein is CASSPGLLNTEAFF.

CDR3 sequence: CASSLALQPESLTGELFF. The CDR3 region has the DNA TGTGCCAGCAGCTTAGCACTACAGCCCGAAAGCCTCACCGGGGAGCTGTTTTTT. V usage is TRBV7-9 and J usage is TRBJ2-2; no clear D. This CDR3 spans 18 amino acids. CDR1 SEHNR and CDR2 FQNEAQ come from the germline V gene (reference sequence). Trimming stripped 0 bases from V and 4 bases from J, with 18 bases between.

The chain employs TRBV19 and TRBJ2-1; 7 bases line up with TRBD2. The germline CDR1 and CDR2 sequences are LNHDA and SQIVND (reference sequence). V dropped 4 bases and J dropped 8; count of bases not matched to a gene: 8. The CDR3 consists of 14 residues. The CDR3 DNA is TGTGCCAGTAGTACGACCGGGGGGAGAGATGAGCAGTTCTTC. Translating it yields CASSTTGGRDEQFF.

This chain connects TRBV4-2 to TRBJ2-7; the match to TRBD2 covers 11 bases. From germline, CDR1 is LGHNA and CDR2 YNFKEQ. CDR3 size: 18 residues. V gave up 0 bases and J gave up 3 bases; unmatched junction bases: 10. DNA of the CDR3: TGTGCCAGCAGCCAAGAGTTTAGCGGGGGGGGAGCTTTCTACGAGCAGTACTTC. Translated: CASSQEFSGGGAFYEQYF.

The J gene is TRBJ1-6, the V gene TRBV4-3, with D unresolved. Germline assignment: CDR1 LGHNA and CDR2 YSLEER. Trimming removed 1 base from V and 5 bases from J, with 6 bases in between. This CDR3 has 14 amino acids. For the CDR3, the DNA is TGCGCCAGCAGCCAAGCACAACATAATTCACCCCTCCACTTT. Its translation: CASSQAQHNSPLHF.

In DNA form, the CDR3 reads TGTGCCAGCAGCTTGGAACTGCGGAAAGCTAACTATGGCTACACCTTC. This gives the protein CASSLELRKANYGYTF. The chain has TRBV11-2 and TRBJ1-2; no definite D call. From germline, CDR1 is SGHAT and CDR2 FQNNGV. The V end lost 3 bases, the J end lost 0 bases, and 14 bases lay between the germline ends. The CDR3 spans 16 residues.

V is TRBV27 and J is TRBJ1-5; the D gene is possibly TRBD1 (5 bases). V dropped 2 bases and J dropped 4 bases, with 21 bases sitting between them. The germline V gene has CDR1 MNHEY and CDR2 SMNVEV (reference sequence). This CDR3 comprises 18 residues. CDR3 sequence reads: CASSLQGVYGIYNQPQHF. The DNA for the CDR3 is TGTGCCAGCAGTTTACAGGGTGTATATGGGATATATAATCAGCCCCAGCATTTT.

The rearrangement uses TRBV5-1 and TRBJ1-1, with D hard to call. Germline-derived CDR1 and CDR2 are SGHRS and YFSETQ. The CDR3 consists of 16 residues. V was cut by 1 base and J by 0 bases, with 13 bases left in between. CDR3 nucleotide sequence: TGCGCCAGCAGCTTGACGGAGGAAAAAATGAACACTGAAGCTTTCTTT. Its protein product is CASSLTEEKMNTEAFF. Full variable domain (rest looked up from reference TRBV5-1 and TRBJ1-1): KAGVTQTPRYLIKTRGQQVTLSCSPISGHRSVSWYQQTPGQGLQFLFEYFSETQRNKGNFPGRFSGRQFSNSRSEMNVSTLELGDSALYLCASSLTEEKMNTEAFFGQGTRLTVV.

The chain carries TRBV4-1 and TRBJ1-6; D gene uncertain. The CDR3 runs to 15 residues. Deletions cut 0 bases from V and 9 bases from J, with 12 bases between. CDR1 and CDR2 from the germline V gene are MGHRA and YSYEKL. The CDR3 sequence is CASSQDSASFSPLHF. The CDR3 nucleotides are TGCGCCAGCAGCCAAGATTCAGCGAGCTTTTCACCCCTCCACTTT.

The chain employs TRBV5-6 and TRBJ2-3; D is unclear. V lost 5 bases, J lost 4 bases, and 5 bases lay in between. Germline V CDR1 and CDR2: SGHDT, YYEEEE. This CDR3 is 11 amino acids long. CDR3 bases: TGTGCCAGCAGGTTTGCAGATACGCAGTATTTT. Amino acid sequence: CASRFADTQYF.

V gene TRBV6-2 or TRBV6-3 combines with J gene TRBJ2-7; 8 bases agree with TRBD2. The CDR3 extends over 14 amino acids. Germline-derived CDR1 and CDR2 are MNHEY and SVGEGT. Losses at the gene ends were 5 bases for V and 5 bases for J; bases not matched to a gene: 8. CDR3 in DNA: TGTGCCAGCAGTATCGCCCAGCGGGGGAACGAGCAGTACTTC. This translates into CASSIAQRGNEQYF.

The gene calls are TRBV9 and TRBJ2-1; the D gene is possibly TRBD2 (6 bases). With 1 base removed from V and 0 bases from J, the gap between germline ends came to 8 bases. The germline gives CDR1 SGDLS, CDR2 YYNGEE. There are 15 residues in the CDR3. In DNA, the CDR3 is TGTGCCAGCAGCGTACAAGCGGGCTCCTACAATGAGCAGTTCTTC. Translated, it gives CASSVQAGSYNEQFF. The full variable domain, with the rest looked up from reference TRBV9 and TRBJ2-1, is DSGVTQTPKHLITATGQRVTLRCSPRSGDLSVYWYQQSLDQGLQFLIQYYNGEERAKGNILERFSAQQFPDLHSELNLSSLELGDSALYFCASSVQAGSYNEQFFGPGTRLTVL.

The CDR3 DNA reads TGTGCCAGCAGTGAACCTTGGGGGGGCACAGATACGCAGTATTTT. Its protein is CASSEPWGGTDTQYF. The chain uses TRBV6-1 and TRBJ2-3; maybe TRBD2 (6 bases). With 2 bases removed from V and 1 base from J, the gap between germline ends came to 10 bases. The length of the CDR3 is 15 residues. Germline loops: CDR1 MNHNS, CDR2 SASEGT.

This clone appeared a single time. The V gene is TRBV4-1, the J gene TRBJ1-1; tentatively, D is TRBD1 (6 bases). V was cut by 1 base and J by 7 bases, with 13 bases left in between. This CDR3 has 14 residues. Germline CDR1 and CDR2: MGHRA and YSYEKL. The CDR3 region has the DNA TGCGCCAGCAGCCAAGGCGACAGGAGCCTTGAAGCTTTCTTT. This gives the protein CASSQGDRSLEAFF.